Listed here are 14 T cell receptor beta chains from one sample, sequenced in a study of blood T cell repertoires in COVID-19. Produced via immunoSEQ multiplex PCR; TCRdb's table is partial and in-frame only. The data contain over 150,000 clones, around 90% of them singletons. The specimen sequenced was peripheral blood. The receptors derive from a man aged 50 to 59 with acute or convalescent COVID-19.

V usage is TRBV28 and J usage is TRBJ1-6, with D unresolved. Germline assignment: CDR1 MDHEN and CDR2 SYDVKM. The V end was cut by 7 bases, the J end by 0 bases, with 10 bases between. The CDR3 contains 15 residues. The CDR3 here is CASTPPRSYNSPLHF. As DNA, the CDR3 is TGTGCCAGCACCCCCCCCCGCTCCTATAATTCACCCCTCCACTTT.

The V call is TRBV19, the J call TRBJ2-1; TRBD2 matches at 9 bases. The CDR3 loop spans 16 amino acids. Germline V CDR1 and CDR2: LNHDA, SQIVND (reference sequence). V shed 3 bases, J shed 6 bases, and the junction held 9 bases outside the gene matches. The CDR3 DNA reads as TGTGCCAGTAGTATCGACCCGGGACTAGCCTCCAATGAGCAGTTCTTC. Protein product: CASSIDPGLASNEQFF.

V gene TRBV6-2 or TRBV6-3 combines with J gene TRBJ1-1; D is ambiguous. Trimming removed 2 bases at V and 5 bases at J, with 12 bases between. The CDR3 loop spans 14 amino acids. The germline CDR1 and CDR2 sequences are MNHEY and SVGEGT. The chain's CDR3 is CASSYGNPGTEAFF. CDR3 in DNA: TGTGCCAGCAGTTACGGGAATCCGGGAACTGAAGCTTTCTTT.

The chain has TRBV4-1 and TRBJ1-1, with 12 bases matching TRBD1. This CDR3 is 14 amino acids long. V lost 9 bases and J lost 1; bases outside the gene matches: 3. Germline V gives CDR1 MGHRA, CDR2 YSYEKL. CDR3 sequence: CASRDRGRNTEAFF. CDR3 coding DNA: TGCGCCAGTAGGGACAGGGGGCGGAACACTGAAGCTTTCTTT.

This clone appeared once. The chain carries TRBV19 and TRBJ1-3, with D possibly matching TRBD1 (5 bases). Per the germline V gene, CDR1 is LNHDA and CDR2 is SQIVND (reference sequence). Trimming took 4 bases from V and 0 from J, leaving 13 bases between them. CDR3 length equals 16 residues. The CDR3 is CASSNGQGSSGNTIYF. CDR3 sequence (DNA): TGTGCCAGTAGTAATGGACAAGGGTCCTCTGGAAACACCATATATTTT.

J is TRBJ2-2 and V is TRBV7-2, with D maybe TRBD1 (6 bases). The CDR3 has 18 residues. Trimming stripped 1 base from V and 0 bases from J, with 15 bases between. CDR1 and CDR2 from the germline V gene are SGHTA and FQGNSA. CDR3 sequence (DNA): TGTGCCAGCAGCTTAGAAGGTCAGGGGTTAACGAACACCGGGGAGCTGTTTTTT. Protein: CASSLEGQGLTNTGELFF.

This rearrangement joins TRBV4-1 to TRBJ1-5, with 10 bases that match TRBD1. The germline V gene encodes CDR1 MGHRA and CDR2 YSYEKL. Losses at the gene ends were 0 bases for V and 6 bases for J; bases not matched to a gene: 5. CDR3 length: 16 amino acids. CDR3 protein: CASSQERTGGAQPQHF. As DNA, the CDR3 is TGCGCCAGCAGCCAAGAACGGACAGGGGGGGCTCAGCCCCAGCATTTT.

The chain recombines TRBV3-1 (or the pseudogene TRBV3-2) with TRBJ1-5; possibly TRBD1 for D (6 bases). The CDR3 covers 16 residues. V was shortened by 5 bases and J by 2 bases, with 16 bases between the two germline ends. CDR1 is LGHDT and CDR2 is YNNKEL in the germline V gene (reference sequence). DNA of the CDR3: TGTGCCAGCAGCACAGGACAGCAACTTGGCAATCAGCCCCAGCATTTT. Translating it yields CASSTGQQLGNQPQHF.

This chain joins TRBV4-1 and TRBJ2-7; 11 bases map to TRBD2. V trimming: 1 base; J trimming: 4 bases; junction bases outside the gene matches: 3. This CDR3 is 15 amino acids long. The germline V gene encodes CDR1 MGHRA and CDR2 YSYEKL. The CDR3 reads CASSQVSGRVYEQYF. The CDR3 nucleotides are TGCGCCAGCAGCCAAGTTAGCGGGAGGGTGTACGAGCAGTACTTC.

This chain uses TRBV4-2 with TRBJ2-7; 7 bases are shared with TRBD2. The V segment lost 2 bases and the J segment 2 bases; nucleotides outside the gene matches: 6. Germline V gives CDR1 LGHNA, CDR2 YNFKEQ. The CDR3 has 15 amino acids. In DNA, the CDR3 is TGTGCCAGCAGCCAATCAGCGGGGCAAACCTACGAGCAGTACTTC. Its protein is CASSQSAGQTYEQYF.

The gene calls are TRBV28 and TRBJ1-6; tentative D call: TRBD1 (6 bases). The CDR3 runs to 16 residues. Trimming stripped 6 bases from V and 9 bases from J, with 21 bases between. Germline loops: CDR1 MDHEN, CDR2 SYDVKM. The chain's CDR3 is CASRRQEALIASPLHF. In DNA form, the CDR3 reads TGTGCCAGCAGGCGACAGGAGGCCCTTATCGCTTCACCCCTCCACTTT.

The J gene is TRBJ2-6, the V gene TRBV6-2 or TRBV6-3; TRBD1 is a possible D gene (6 bases). This CDR3 has 18 amino acids. Germline CDR1 reads MNHEY; CDR2 reads SVGEGT. The V end lost 5 bases, the J end lost 4 bases, and 21 bases lay between the germline ends. For the CDR3, the DNA is TGTGCCAGCAGTACCCGGGACACCCCCTCAGAGGGGGCCAACGTCCTGACTTTC. As protein: CASSTRDTPSEGANVLTF.

The chain links TRBV29-1 to TRBJ1-1; 7 bases are a match to TRBD1. This CDR3 has 13 residues. The V gene's germline CDR1 is SQVTM and CDR2 ANQGSEA. The trim removed 7 bases at V and 1 base at J, leaving 6 bases unmatched. CDR3 protein: CSGTGDGNTEAFF. CDR3 coding DNA: TGCAGCGGTACAGGGGACGGGAACACTGAAGCTTTCTTT.

The chain uses TRBV2 and TRBJ2-1; the D is unclear. The CDR3 loop spans 13 amino acids. Germline V lookup: CDR1 SNHLY, CDR2 FYNNEI. V lost 4 bases, J lost 1 base, and 5 bases lay in between. In nucleotides, the CDR3 is TGTGCCAGCAGTGTATATTCCTACAATGAGCAGTTCTTC. Translated, it gives CASSVYSYNEQFF.